This T cell receptor (beta chain) was captured in a study of T cell responses to AZD1222 COVID-19 vaccine. Background on the study: The study pooled second doses at about 4 or about 12 weeks.

Study-wide findings and caveats: Targets within unmutated variant regions were reportedly found for nearly half of spike-specific TCRs. At 160-218 and 743-854, vaccine-associated CD4 TCRs were dominant, and they spanned spike.

V was pared by 3 bases and J by 0 bases, with 15 bases between. The CDR3 has 16 amino acids. Germline V gene data show CDR1 as MDHEN and CDR2 as SYDVKM. Repertoires were generated with immunoSEQ multiplex PCR, while TCRdb's copy carries only in-frame clones and drops some. Among more than 150,000 clones listed, 70% to 90% were seen once. Turning to this clone: Its antigen remains unidentified.

The TCR was taken from an adult in good health. Here the sequenced sample was peripheral blood, taken on day 0 of AZD1222 vaccination. This rearrangement joins TRBV28 to TRBJ2-7; tentative D call: TRBD1 (6 bases). In nucleotides, the CDR3 is TGTGCCAGCAGTTTCGCACAGGGCAGGCCCTCCTACGAGCAGTACTTC. It is translated as CASSFAQGRPSYEQYF.